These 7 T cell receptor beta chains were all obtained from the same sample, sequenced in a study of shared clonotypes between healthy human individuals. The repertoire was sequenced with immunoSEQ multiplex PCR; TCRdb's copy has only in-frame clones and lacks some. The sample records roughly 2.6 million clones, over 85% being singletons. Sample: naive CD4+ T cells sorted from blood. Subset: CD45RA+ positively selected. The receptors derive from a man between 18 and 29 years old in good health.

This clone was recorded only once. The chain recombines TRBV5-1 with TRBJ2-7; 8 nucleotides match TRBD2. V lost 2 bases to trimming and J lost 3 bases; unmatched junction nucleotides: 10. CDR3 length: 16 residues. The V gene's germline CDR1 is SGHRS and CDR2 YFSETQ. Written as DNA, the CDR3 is TGCGCCAGCAGCTTAACAGTAGGGACTAGTAGCTACGAGCAGTACTTC. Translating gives CASSLTVGTSSYEQYF. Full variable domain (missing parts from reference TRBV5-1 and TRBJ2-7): KAGVTQTPRYLIKTRGQQVTLSCSPISGHRSVSWYQQTPGQGLQFLFEYFSETQRNKGNFPGRFSGRQFSNSRSEMNVSTLELGDSALYLCASSLTVGTSSYEQYFGPGTRLTVT.

The CDR3 loop reads CASSPVTTNEKLFF. CDR3 bases: TGTGCCAGCAGTCCAGTAACAACTAATGAAAAACTGTTTTTT. The chain joins TRBV6-5 to TRBJ1-4; D is uncertain. CDR3 length equals 14 residues. V was cut by 5 bases and J by 0 bases, with 7 bases left in between. Germline loops: CDR1 MNHEY, CDR2 SVGAGI.

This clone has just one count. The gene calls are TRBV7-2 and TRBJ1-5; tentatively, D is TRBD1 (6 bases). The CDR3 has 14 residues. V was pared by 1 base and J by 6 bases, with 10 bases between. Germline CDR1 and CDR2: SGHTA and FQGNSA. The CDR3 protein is CASSLGQTGQPQHF. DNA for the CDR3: TGTGCCAGCAGCTTAGGACAGACAGGTCAGCCCCAGCATTTT.

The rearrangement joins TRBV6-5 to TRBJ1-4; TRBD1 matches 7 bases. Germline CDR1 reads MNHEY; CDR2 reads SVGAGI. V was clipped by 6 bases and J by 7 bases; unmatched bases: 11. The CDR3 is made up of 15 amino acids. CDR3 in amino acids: CASSLQWRGREKLFF. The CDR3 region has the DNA TGTGCCAGCAGCCTACAGTGGAGGGGGCGTGAAAAACTGTTTTTT.

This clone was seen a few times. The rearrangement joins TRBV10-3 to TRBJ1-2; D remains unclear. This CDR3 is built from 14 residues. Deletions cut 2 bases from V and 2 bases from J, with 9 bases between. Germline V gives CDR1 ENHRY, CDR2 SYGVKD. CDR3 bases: TGTGCCATCAGTGAGATTTACGGGAACTATGGCTACACCTTC. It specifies CAISEIYGNYGYTF.

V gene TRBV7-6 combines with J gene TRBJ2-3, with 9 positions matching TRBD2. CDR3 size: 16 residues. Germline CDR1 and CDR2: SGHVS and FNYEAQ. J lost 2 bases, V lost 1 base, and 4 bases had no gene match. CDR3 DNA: TGTGCCAGCAGCTTAGTGGCGGGGGGGATCACAGATACGCAGTATTTT. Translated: CASSLVAGGITDTQYF.

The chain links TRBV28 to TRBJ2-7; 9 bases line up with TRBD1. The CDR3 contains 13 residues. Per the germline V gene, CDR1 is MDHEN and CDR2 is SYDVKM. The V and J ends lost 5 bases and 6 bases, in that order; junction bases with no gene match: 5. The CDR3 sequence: CASSEGQGSEQYF. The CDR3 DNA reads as TGTGCCAGCAGTGAGGGACAGGGCTCCGAGCAGTACTTC.